This T cell receptor (beta chain) comes out of a study of blood T cell repertoires in COVID-19. Study background: Acute-phase and convalescent COVID-19 samples originated in the United States, Italy and Spain. From T cells, B-cell-depleted T cells, or PBMCs came the material, which was cDNA or gDNA.

Authors' methods: It was from reference gene primer amplification that nucleated cell counts were estimated. Generated by immunoSEQ multiplex PCR, the TCRdb table keeps only in-frame clones and is missing some. The DNA gave D and trimming, while V, J and clone size come from that table. The table has about 66,000 clones, roughly 82% seen once. The CDR3 extends over 17 amino acids. The V and J ends lost 0 bases and 7 bases, in that order; junction bases with no gene match: 7. Germline CDR1 SGHAT, CDR2 FQNNGV. This clone was found a few times. Input material: peripheral blood. This clonotype originated in a man aged 60 to 75 with acute or convalescent COVID-19. This chain connects TRBV11-2 to TRBJ2-2; 11 nucleotides match TRBD1. CDR3 in DNA: TGTGCCAGCAGCTTAGACGCCTCGGGACAGGGGGTCGGGGAGCTGTTTTTT. Encoded protein: CASSLDASGQGVGELFF.